A selection of T cell receptor beta chains follows, all from one sample in a study of graft-versus-host responses after intestinal transplantation. Method: immunoSEQ multiplex PCR; TCRdb's copy keeps in-frame clones and lacks some. The table records approximately 49,000 clones, 89% of them present only once. No antigen is known for these receptors. The source material was unstimulated CD4+ T cells sorted from spleen or lymph node cells, sampled before transplant. The receptors derive from a human donor who was the organ donor for an intestinal transplant. CDR3s include the opening cysteine and the closing phenylalanine or tryptophan. A D gene is named only where the DNA matches it firmly. Clone size is given for some rows only: seen once, a few or many times, or a class if the clone is expanded.

>TRBV7-6|TRBJ2-6|-|TRBD1
CASSLQGAGANVLTF
TGTGCCAGCAGCTTACAGGGGGCTGGGGCCAACGTCCTGACTTTC
>TRBV6-5|TRBJ1-1|-|-
CASRAGYTEAFF
TGTGCCAGCAGGGCGGGTTACACTGAAGCTTTCTTT
>TRBV19|TRBJ2-1|-|TRBD2
CASSGRVGGTSGRTFTMMFF
TGTGCCAGTAGTGGTCGGGTTGGGGGGACTAGCGGGAGGACCTTTACAATGATGTTCTTC
>TRBV28|TRBJ1-5|-|TRBD1
CASSSGQGDSQPQHF
TGTGCCAGCTCCTCGGGACAGGGGGACAGTCAGCCCCAGCATTTT
>TRBV5-4|TRBJ1-5|-|TRBD1
CASSFIDRGHQPQHF
TGTGCCAGCAGCTTTATCGACAGGGGGCATCAGCCCCAGCATTTT
>TRBV28|TRBJ1-2|-|TRBD1
CASSSPGQADYGYTF
TGTGCCAGCAGTTCACCGGGACAGGCGGACTATGGCTACACCTTC
>TRBV19|TRBJ2-3|-|-
CASSTETGNTQYF
TGTGCCAGTAGTACCGAAACAGGGAATACGCAGTATTTT
>TRBV28|TRBJ2-1|-|TRBD2
CASRGYLAGSYNEQFF
TGTGCCAGCAGGGGTTATCTAGCGGGCTCCTACAATGAGCAGTTCTTC
>TRBV4-2|TRBJ2-1|once|TRBD2
CASSQVSGGPSNEQFF
TGTGCCAGCAGCCAAGTGTCGGGAGGGCCAAGTAATGAGCAGTTCTTC
>TRBV20-1|TRBJ1-1|-|-
CSAGTGQEAFF
TGCAGTGCTGGGACGGGACAAGAAGCTTTCTTT
>TRBV6-6|TRBJ1-1|few|TRBD1
CASSYRTGRGAEAFF
TGTGCCAGCAGTTACCGGACAGGTAGGGGTGCTGAAGCTTTCTTT
>TRBV28|TRBJ1-6|-|-
CASSLGQDNSPLHF
TGTGCCAGCAGTTTAGGGCAGGATAATTCACCCCTCCACTTT
>TRBV7-3|TRBJ2-3|-|TRBD1
CASSSRDRSTDTQYF
TGTGCCAGCAGCTCCCGGGACAGGTCCACAGATACGCAGTATTTT
>TRBV12-5|TRBJ2-1|-|TRBD2
CASGFSAGPGLAGVWSYNEQFF
TGTGCTAGTGGTTTTTCGGCAGGGCCGGGACTAGCGGGAGTGTGGTCCTACAATGAGCAGTTCTTC
>TRBV25-1|TRBJ1-5|-|TRBD1
CASSDSGTGQSAQHF
TGTGCCAGCAGTGATTCGGGGACAGGTCAATCAGCCCAGCATTTT
>TRBV28|TRBJ2-3|-|TRBD2
CASSPTGTSGSPSTDTQYF
TGTGCCAGCAGTCCCACCGGGACTAGCGGGTCCCCTAGCACAGATACGCAGTATTTT
>TRBV11-3|TRBJ2-1|-|-
CASSGRGEQFF
TGTGCCAGCAGCGGAAGAGGTGAGCAGTTCTTC
>TRBV5-6|TRBJ2-2|-|-
CASSLTGQSTGELFF
TGTGCCAGCAGCTTGACAGGGCAAAGCACCGGGGAGCTGTTTTTT
>TRBV30|TRBJ2-2|-|TRBD1
CAWRLGGGTGNTGELFF
TGTGCCTGGAGGCTCGGAGGAGGGACAGGGAACACCGGGGAGCTGTTTTTT
>TRBV28|TRBJ1-1|-|-
CASSSFAQRANTEAFF
TGTGCCAGCAGTTCCTTCGCTCAGAGGGCCAACACTGAAGCTTTCTTT
>TRBV19|TRBJ1-1|-|-
CASSIKQLNTEAFF
TGTGCCAGTAGTATAAAACAGCTGAACACTGAAGCTTTCTTT
>TRBV29-1|TRBJ1-5|-|TRBD1
CSVGTGTDQPQHF
TGCAGCGTAGGGACAGGGACGGATCAGCCCCAGCATTTT
>TRBV6-1|TRBJ2-1|few|-
CATMSGNEQFF
TGTGCCACCATGAGCGGGAATGAGCAGTTCTTC
>TRBV28|TRBJ2-7|-|-
CASSFGKFLDYDKQYF
TGTGCCAGCAGTTTCGGAAAATTCCTCGACTACGATAAGCAGTACTTC
>TRBV7-6|TRBJ1-3|-|-
CASSLDRSKAGNTIYF
TGTGCCAGCAGCTTAGACAGGTCGAAGGCTGGAAACACCATATATTTT
>TRBV6-1|TRBJ2-1|-|TRBD1
CASRGTGSSYNEQFF
TGTGCCAGCAGGGGGACAGGGTCTTCGTACAATGAGCAGTTCTTC
>TRBV6-1|TRBJ2-1|once|-
CASSERSLPPGEQFF
TGTGCCAGCAGTGAAAGGTCCCTACCTCCGGGGGAGCAGTTCTTC
>TRBV28|TRBJ1-5|-|-
CASSRTNQNNQPQHF
TGTGCCAGCAGTCGCACAAACCAGAATAATCAGCCCCAGCATTTT
>TRBV6-1|TRBJ1-3|-|TRBD1
CASGTGLYGNTIYF
TGTGCCAGCGGGACAGGGTTGTACGGAAACACCATATATTTT
>TRBV19|TRBJ2-3|once|-
CASSISRSTDTQYF
TGTGCCAGTAGCATTAGCAGAAGCACAGATACGCAGTATTTT
>TRBV6-1|TRBJ1-4|-|-
CASSEPAGRATNEKLFF
TGTGCCAGCAGTGAACCGGCAGGGAGGGCAACTAATGAAAAACTGTTTTTT
>TRBV6-1|TRBJ1-5|few|-
CASMSGRGSNQPQHF
TGTGCCAGCATGTCGGGTAGAGGAAGCAATCAGCCCCAGCATTTT
>TRBV7-2|TRBJ1-5|-|TRBD1
CASSQGGGGNQPQHF
TGTGCCAGCAGCCAAGGGGGCGGTGGCAATCAGCCCCAGCATTTT
>TRBV7-3|TRBJ2-5|-|TRBD2
CASSVASGRAQEQYF
TGTGCCAGCAGCGTTGCTAGCGGGAGGGCCCAAGAGCAGTACTTC
>TRBV7-2|TRBJ2-5|-|-
CASSADGLGTQYF
TGTGCCAGCAGCGCAGATGGACTGGGGACCCAGTACTTC
>TRBV18|TRBJ2-4|-|TRBD1
CASSPPLQGAKNIQYF
TGTGCCAGCTCACCACCTTTACAGGGGGCCAAAAACATTCAGTACTTC